This is a list of T cell receptor beta chains from one sample in a study of blood T cells in healthy people across ages. A single record per CDR3 protein comes from TCRdb applying MiXCR to the 5' RACE reads. This table has fewer than 800,000 distinct CDR3 sequences, about 30% appearing once. The sequenced sample was blood. The receptors shown here come from a woman aged 80 or over in good health. The conserved cysteine and the conserved F or W are not part of the CDR3 here. Fields, in order: CDR3 protein, clone size, V gene. Only part of the rows carry a size: once, few, many, or a class if the clone is expanded.

CDR3: ASSLSLAGGSQETQY; size: .; V: TRBV11-2
CDR3: ASTARGWGTEAF; size: few; V: TRBV6-5
CDR3: ASSYPLAGDTDTQY; size: .; V: TRBV4-2
CDR3: AISATSGPALETQY; size: few; V: TRBV10-3
CDR3: ASSQEAAISEAF; size: many; V: TRBV4-3
CDR3: SVGQGRNSPLH; size: many; V: TRBV29-1
CDR3: ASSWGQGDYNEQF; size: many; V: TRBV5-6
CDR3: ASSHTGQGGGEQF; size: many; V: TRBV4-3
CDR3: ASSLGQGVNYGYT; size: .; V: TRBV5-1
CDR3: ASSWGLSQPQH; size: many; V: TRBV7-2
CDR3: ATSDPRDRGQETQY; size: .; V: TRBV24-1
CDR3: ASSQVSSGHNEQF; size: .; V: TRBV4-2
CDR3: ASRETGGNEQF; size: many; V: TRBV9
CDR3: ASSFNYEQY; size: many; V: TRBV28
CDR3: ASSPDGQGDTQY; size: .; V: TRBV18
CDR3: ASSLYGQGGLNYGYT; size: many; V: TRBV5-1
CDR3: SARDVPAQETQY; size: .; V: TRBV20-1
CDR3: ASHYDGSSTDTQY; size: .; V: TRBV5-1